This entry lists 6 T cell receptor beta chains sequenced from one sample in a study of blood T cells in healthy people across ages. Next came a second PCR, run for roughly 6 to 11 cycles, which used a sample-barcoded 5' primer along with a J-beta primer mix. TCRdb used MiXCR to reprocess the 5' RACE reads, holding one entry per CDR3 protein. In the table there are about 1,800,000 distinct CDR3 sequences, over 25% of which are singletons. Specimen: blood. The receptors come from a woman in her twenties or thirties in good health.

This clonotype was seen a few times. The V and J genes are TRBV15 and TRBJ2-3; 9 bases are a match to TRBD1. J gave up 8 bases and V 0 bases, and 12 bases lay outside the gene matches. The CDR3 length is 17 residues. The germline gives CDR1 LNHNV, CDR2 YYDKDF (reference sequence). CDR3 DNA: TGTGCCACCAGCAGAGATCAAGGGACAGGGCGGTTGAGTACGCAGTATTTT. As protein: CATSRDQGTGRLSTQYF.

CDR3: CASSQGARDSPLHF. The CDR3 DNA is TGTGCCAGCAGCCAGGGGGCGCGCGATTCACCCCTCCACTTT. The J gene is TRBJ1-6, the V gene TRBV27, with 8 nucleotides matching TRBD1. Germline CDR1 reads MNHEY; CDR2 reads SMNVEV (reference sequence). The CDR3 contains 14 residues. The V segment lost 6 bases and the J segment 8 bases; nucleotides outside the gene matches: 6.

This clonotype showed up many times. CDR3 bases: TGCAGCGTTGCTTTATGGACTAGCGGGAGAGCTCTTGCCAAAAACATTCAGTACTTC. This codes for CSVALWTSGRALAKNIQYF. V and J are TRBV29-1 and TRBJ2-4; 13 bases match TRBD2. With 4 bases clipped from V and 1 base from J, the junction kept 13 bases outside the gene matches. Germline lookup yields CDR1 SQVTM and CDR2 ANQGSEA. The CDR3 length is 19 residues.

The rearrangement uses TRBV5-1 and TRBJ2-6, with D unclear. The V end was cut by 7 bases, the J end by 0 bases, with 11 bases between. Germline CDR1 SGHRS, CDR2 YFSETQ. The CDR3 extends over 15 amino acids. The CDR3 here is CASSKRISGANVLTF. The CDR3 bases are TGCGCCAGCTCGAAAAGAATCTCTGGGGCCAACGTCCTGACTTTC.

This clonotype has only one observation. This sequence joins TRBV7-2 and TRBJ2-1; D remains unclear. The CDR3 totals 12 residues. Germline values: CDR1 SGHTA, CDR2 FQGNSA. V was trimmed by 2 bases and J by 6 bases, leaving 5 bases between them. CDR3 amino acids: CASSLFSNEQFF. The CDR3 nucleotides are TGTGCCAGCAGCTTATTTAGCAATGAGCAGTTCTTC.

The rearrangement joins TRBV12-5 to TRBJ1-1, with a weak D call TRBD1 (5 bases). The V end lost 8 bases, the J end lost 6 bases, and 16 bases lay between the germline ends. The CDR3 length is 13 residues. In germline, CDR1 is LGHNT, CDR2 FRNRAP. In nucleotides, the CDR3 is TGTGCTAGTAGGGACGAGGGCTCGGCTGAAGCTTTCTTT. Its translation: CASRDEGSAEAFF.